The TCR beta chain under discussion was sequenced for a study of T cell responses to AZD1222 COVID-19 vaccine. The CDR3 contains 16 residues. Per germline, CDR1 MGHRA and CDR2 YSYEKL. V was clipped by 2 bases and J by 4 bases; unmatched bases: 5. Of note for this clone: Its specificity is unknown.

Only in-frame clones appear in the TCRdb table, and some are missing; sequencing was by immunoSEQ multiplex PCR. Of 85,000 to 90,000 clones listed, 70% to 90% are singletons. Findings and limits, study-wide: Repertoires in all cases were sampled only once the peak T cell response had passed. Unmutated variant regions are reportedly targeted by nearly half of spike-specific TCRs. The sample set comprised mostly white British donors with more females, and clonal diversity was possibly underestimated.

This clonotype was obtained from an adult in good health. The rearrangement joins TRBV4-1 to TRBJ2-2, with 9 nucleotides matching TRBD1. The sequenced sample was peripheral blood, obtained on day 0 of MenACWY control vaccination. CDR3 in amino acids: CASSQTGTGFTGELFF. The CDR3 DNA reads as TGCGCCAGCAGCCAAACCGGGACAGGGTTCACCGGGGAGCTGTTTTTT.